Reported below is one TCR beta chain. No antigen is known for it. This CDR3 is 12 amino acids long. Per the germline V gene, CDR1 is MNHEY and CDR2 is SVGEGT. The data stem from a study of monozygotic twins with inflammatory bowel disease. Whole-study results and caveats: Among T cells, the various subtypes were not distinguishable.

UMIs were attached via template switching, each with a 6-nucleotide sample barcode. TCRdb processed the 5' RACE reads again and assigns one entry to each CDR3 protein, with no DNA. The table for this sample gives a few hundred thousand distinct CDR3 sequences. The sample consisted of blood. The V gene is TRBV6-2 or TRBV6-3, the J gene TRBJ2-7. The TCR comes from a human donor with ulcerative colitis or Crohn's disease, or a healthy co-twin of an affected twin (not recorded which). This CDR3 reads CSSRTDSYEQYF.